The 29 T cell receptor beta chains below all came from one sample that was sequenced in a study of CXCR3-negative and CXCR3-positive naive CD8 T cells. Their antigens remain unidentified. General observations from the study: Naive cells with CXCR3 showed TRB CDR3s that were more hydrophobic than those in CXCR3-negative naive cells.

The TRB libraries of cDNA were built by UMI-labeled 5' RACE. TCRdb reprocessed the 5' RACE reads and reports one entry per CDR3 protein, with no DNA. This sample's table reports some 150,000 distinct CDR3 sequences. The sequencing sample was made of naive CXCR3+ CD8+ T cells from blood. Subset in this sample: CD45RO-CCR7+CD27+CD95- naive CD8+ T cells expressing CXCR3 (TNR3+). The source of these receptors is a human donor in good health. Some clones in this sample may be carry-over from other donors' samples.

The gene calls are TRBV20-1 and TRBJ1-1. This CDR3 region has 17 residues. CDR1 and CDR2 from the germline V gene are DFQATT and SNEGSKA (reference sequence). This CDR3 reads CSARDRELTAQDTEAFF.

The CDR3 loop reads CASSLGSPDEQYF. The V call is TRBV5-1, the J call TRBJ2-7; TCRdb calls TRBD1, which cannot be checked without DNA. The CDR3 sequence is 13 residues long. The V gene's germline CDR1 is SGHRS and CDR2 YFSETQ.

The genes are TRBV4-3 and TRBJ2-7; the D call of TRBD2 rests on TCRdb alone, since no DNA is present to check it. CDR1 and CDR2 from the germline V gene are LGHNA and YSLEER. The CDR3 has 16 amino acids. The CDR3 sequence: CASSRLAGGPGYEQYF.

The chain employs TRBV30 and TRBJ2-5; TCRdb designates TRBD2, a call that cannot be tested without DNA. Looked up from germline, CDR1 is GTSNPN and CDR2 is SVGIG (reference sequence). The CDR3 sequence is 13 residues long. CDR3 amino acids: CAWRRRGEETQYF.

The chain links TRBV7-9 to TRBJ1-4; the TCRdb D gene call, TRBD1, has no DNA to confirm it. There are 16 residues in the CDR3. Germline V lookup: CDR1 SEHNR, CDR2 FQNEAQ (reference sequence). CDR3 protein: CASSLAGGGVNEKLFF.

The chain employs TRBV29-1 and TRBJ1-2. This CDR3 is built from 12 residues. Germline V CDR1 and CDR2: SQVTM, ANQGSEA. The CDR3: CSVVEGDYGYTF.

The rearrangement uses TRBV5-1 and TRBJ2-1; no DNA is available, so the TRBD1 call from TCRdb remains unchecked. The CDR3 totals 14 residues. Germline V gives CDR1 SGHRS, CDR2 YFSETQ. This chain's CDR3 is CASSFFAGGDEQFF.

The V call is TRBV28, the J call TRBJ2-7; TCRdb indicates TRBD1, and absent DNA this call remains unverified. The V gene's germline CDR1 is MDHEN and CDR2 SYDVKM. CDR3 length equals 15 residues. CDR3: CASSPAAGPSYEQYF.

This sequence joins TRBV29-1 and TRBJ2-2; TCRdb gives TRBD2 as the D gene, but with no DNA this cannot be confirmed. The CDR3 sequence is 15 residues long. CDR1 and CDR2 from the germline V gene are SQVTM and ANQGSEA. CDR3 residues: CSVEASGVNTGELFF.

The V call is TRBV27, the J call TRBJ1-4. Germline V gene data show CDR1 as MNHEY and CDR2 as SMNVEV (reference sequence). The CDR3 length is 13 residues. The CDR3 sequence is CASSPGLNEKLFF. Combining the CDR3 with reference TRBV27 and TRBJ1-4 gives the whole variable domain EAQVTQNPRYLITVTGKKLTVTCSQNMNHEYMSWYRQDPGLGLRQIYYSMNVEVTDKGDVPEGYKVSRKEKRNFPLILESPSPNQTSLYFCASSPGLNEKLFFGSGTQLSVL.

The chain recombines TRBV10-2 with TRBJ1-2; TCRdb indicates TRBD1, and absent DNA this call remains unverified. Germline V gene data show CDR1 as WSHSY and CDR2 as SAAADI. The CDR3 length is 16 residues. CDR3 loop: CASSEPTAWTVYGYTF.

The chain uses TRBV7-8 and TRBJ2-1; the TCRdb D gene call, TRBD2, has no DNA to confirm it. Germline CDR1 reads SGHVS; CDR2 reads FQNEAQ. This CDR3 is 15 amino acids long. The CDR3: CASSLLLAGMNEQFF.

CDR3 in amino acids: CASSQLGLAGGDEQFF. The V call is TRBV5-1, the J call TRBJ2-1; TCRdb lists TRBD2, though no DNA is available to test this call. CDR1 is SGHRS and CDR2 is YFSETQ in the germline V gene. The CDR3 extends over 16 amino acids.

This chain joins TRBV4-1 and TRBJ1-1; TCRdb indicates TRBD1, and absent DNA this call remains unverified. Germline V gene data show CDR1 as MGHRA and CDR2 as YSYEKL. The CDR3 contains 15 residues. The CDR3 loop reads CASSQGNRINTEAFF.

The J gene is TRBJ2-7, the V gene TRBV5-5; TCRdb indicates TRBD2, and absent DNA this call remains unverified. Looked up from germline, CDR1 is SGHKS and CDR2 is YYEKEE (reference sequence). This CDR3 contains 16 residues. CDR3: CASTRQEGLPPYEQYF.

V usage is TRBV12-3 or TRBV12-4 and J usage is TRBJ2-5. There are 13 residues in the CDR3. The CDR3 region is CASSYDPLETQYF.

The V call is TRBV5-4, the J call TRBJ1-1. The CDR3 runs to 13 residues. Germline CDR1 reads SGHNT; CDR2 reads YYREEE (reference sequence). CDR3 protein: CASTDNPNTEAFF.

The V gene is TRBV7-9, the J gene TRBJ2-7. This CDR3 comprises 14 residues. The germline V gene has CDR1 SEHNR and CDR2 FQNEAQ (reference sequence). This CDR3 reads CASSPQRNPYEQYF. Supplemented by reference TRBV7-9 and TRBJ2-7, the full variable domain reads DTGVSQNPRHKITKRGQNVTFRCDPISEHNRLYWYRQTLGQGPEFLTYFQNEAQLEKSRLLSDRFSAERPKGSFSTLEIQRTEQGDSAMYLCASSPQRNPYEQYFGPGTRLTVT.

This chain connects TRBV12-3 or TRBV12-4 to TRBJ2-1; TCRdb calls TRBD1, which cannot be checked without DNA. The CDR3 covers 16 residues. The CDR3 reads CATRGGQGYSWDEQFF.

This chain joins TRBV12-3 or TRBV12-4 and TRBJ1-1. The CDR3 has 13 amino acids. The CDR3 sequence is CASKLNWNTEAFF.

V and J are TRBV30 and TRBJ2-5; lacking DNA, the TRBD2 call made by TCRdb goes unchecked. This CDR3 comprises 14 residues. Germline V gene sequence: CDR1 GTSNPN, CDR2 SVGIG (reference sequence). The CDR3 protein is CAWSTTSSQETQYF.

V gene TRBV5-1 combines with J gene TRBJ2-1. This CDR3 contains 15 residues. The germline CDR1 and CDR2 sequences are SGHRS and YFSETQ. This CDR3 reads CASSFGNLPYNEQLF.

The CDR3 spells CASSSNQRETQYF. The chain recombines TRBV7-7 with TRBJ2-5; absent DNA, TCRdb's TRBD2 call cannot be checked. Looked up from germline, CDR1 is SSHAT and CDR2 is FNYEAQ (reference sequence). CDR3 length: 13 residues.

The chain employs TRBV29-1 and TRBJ2-5; TCRdb indicates TRBD1, and absent DNA this call remains unverified. This CDR3 contains 14 residues. CDR1 and CDR2 from the germline V gene are SQVTM and ANQGSEA. CDR3 residues: CSADWIPLKETQYF.

The chain combines TRBV29-1 with TRBJ2-7. Looked up from germline, CDR1 is SQVTM and CDR2 is ANQGSEA. The CDR3 covers 12 residues. CDR3 region: CSVEGSSYEQYF.

This chain uses TRBV5-1 with TRBJ1-1. Germline lookup yields CDR1 SGHRS and CDR2 YFSETQ. This CDR3 comprises 14 residues. This CDR3 reads CASSPRSGNTEAFF.

The chain recombines TRBV5-1 with TRBJ2-7; TCRdb's D call of TRBD1 is untestable without DNA. Germline V lookup: CDR1 SGHRS, CDR2 YFSETQ. CDR3 length: 14 amino acids. CDR3 loop: CASSLSAGSYEQYF.

The CDR3 loop reads CASSSRQTSNEKLFF. This rearrangement joins TRBV4-1 to TRBJ1-4; absent DNA, TCRdb's TRBD1 call cannot be checked. In germline, CDR1 is MGHRA, CDR2 YSYEKL. CDR3 length: 15 residues.

The chain is built from TRBV4-1 and TRBJ1-4. CDR3 length equals 17 residues. Germline CDR1 is MGHRA and CDR2 is YSYEKL. CDR3 loop: CASSQVGETPTNEKLFF.